Listed below are T cell receptor beta chains from one sample, sequenced in a study of T cells in localized non-small cell lung cancer. Using immunoSEQ multiplex PCR, the repertoire was profiled, and TCRdb retains in-frame clones only, with some absent. The sample includes approximately 18,000 clones, approximately 83% of them seen just once. This specimen consisted of peripheral blood, obtained before any cancer treatment. These TCRs come from a female donor aged 60 or older with stage I lung adenocarcinoma. Each CDR3 is given with its conserved first and last residue. Fields, in order: V gene, clone size, D gene, CDR3 length, J gene, CDR3 DNA, CDR3 protein. The D gene is left open where the match is weak. Size is omitted from some rows. Given values are once, few, many or a class for expanded clones.

TRBV4-1,-,TRBD2,15,TRBJ2-1,TGCGCCAGCAGCCAGGGACTAGCGGGGTATAATGAGCAGTTCTTC,CASSQGLAGYNEQFF
TRBV7-8,few,-,14,TRBJ1-1,TGTGCCAGCAGATTTGACAGTCTGAACACTGAAGCTTTCTTT,CASRFDSLNTEAFF
TRBV2,-,-,15,TRBJ1-2,TGTGCCAGCAGGCGTTTGACCAGACTTGCCTATGGCTACACCTTC,CASRRLTRLAYGYTF
TRBV30,-,-,11,TRBJ1-3,TGTGCCTGGAGCGGTGGAAACACCATATATTTT,CAWSGGNTIYF
TRBV6-1,-,TRBD1,15,TRBJ2-7,TGTGCCAGCAGCCCGATACAGGGGAGTTCTTACGAGCAGTACTTC,CASSPIQGSSYEQYF
TRBV4-1,-,TRBD1,18,TRBJ1-1,TGCGCCAGCAGCCAGAGGGGCGTTCTGACAGGGAGAGGAGCTGAAGCTTTCTTT,CASSQRGVLTGRGAEAFF
TRBV7-9,-,-,11,TRBJ2-7,TGTGCCAGCAGCAACAACTACGAGCAGTACTTC,CASSNNYEQYF
TRBV11-3,-,-,16,TRBJ1-1,TGTGCCAGCAGCTTAGATTCAGTCCTAGGCTACACTGAAGCTTTCTTT,CASSLDSVLGYTEAFF
TRBV14,-,-,11,TRBJ2-7,TGTGCCAGCAGCCATTGGAACGAGCAGTACTTC,CASSHWNEQYF
TRBV9,few,TRBD1,17,TRBJ2-3,TGTGCCAGCAGCGTCTCCCAGGCGGGACAGGGGAAGTTTAGGCAGTATTTT,CASSVSQAGQGKFRQYF
TRBV5-1,-,TRBD1,13,TRBJ1-2,TGCGCCAGCAGCTTACAGGGGGTGGAGGGCTACACCTTC,CASSLQGVEGYTF
TRBV10-3,-,-,16,TRBJ2-2,TGTGCCATCAGTGGGTCGAGCGCGATAAACACCGGGGAGCTGTTTTTT,CAISGSSAINTGELFF
TRBV6-6,-,-,12,TRBJ1-1,TGTGCCAGCAGCCCCGGACAGTACGAAGCTTTCTTT,CASSPGQYEAFF
TRBV7-9,-,TRBD1,15,TRBJ2-1,TGTGCCAGCAGCTTATTGTCGGGACAGCACAATGAGCAGTTCTTC,CASSLLSGQHNEQFF
TRBV2,-,-,13,TRBJ1-2,TGTGCCAGCAGTGAACTCCAAAACTATGGCTACACCTTC,CASSELQNYGYTF
TRBV2,once,TRBD2,17,TRBJ2-7,TGTGCCAGCAGTACCCGGACTAGCGGTCTTTGGGTCCGCGAGCAGTACTTC,CASSTRTSGLWVREQYF